This record looks at one T cell receptor beta chain sequence and its context. This record belongs to a study of blood T cell repertoires in COVID-19. Study overall: Sources were T cells, B-cell-depleted T cells, or PBMCs; the material itself was cDNA or gDNA.

In the original processing: Quantification of nucleated cells was approximated via reference gene primer amplification. Assay: immunoSEQ multiplex PCR; the TCRdb copy retains only in-frame clones and omits some. V, J and clone size were drawn from that table, and D and trimming were deduced from the DNA. This repertoire shows around 150,000 clones, approximately 83% found once; its top ten account for around 4%. In germline, CDR1 is SGHTA, CDR2 FQGNSA. J gave up 7 bases and V 11 bases, and 15 bases lay outside the gene matches. CDR3 size: 14 residues. Sequencing was done on a sample of peripheral blood. The TCR originated in an older woman with acute or convalescent COVID-19. The chain uses TRBV7-2 and TRBJ2-7, with 9 positions matching TRBD2. The CDR3 region has the DNA TGTGCCTCCACTCCGGCGGGAGGGGCGAGGGAGCAGTACTTC. This encodes CASTPAGGAREQYF.